This T cell receptor beta chain was sequenced during a study of beta chain features in type 1 diabetes. Study-level background: Examination of sorted cells across all samples involved around 110 million cells.

The study's findings and limits: Shortening of TCRB CDR3s, moderate but significant, appeared in all four CD4+ subsets of Type 1 diabetes patients.

CDR3 length equals 14 residues. Trimming took 3 bases from V and 3 from J; bases not matched to a gene: 4. The germline CDR1 and CDR2 sequences are SQVTM and ANQGSEA. Turning to this clone: Its antigen remains unknown.

Every bit of the isolated RNA underwent reverse transcription, so sequencing read expressed TCRB transcripts. Sequencing used immunoSEQ multiplex PCR; TCRdb keeps in-frame clones, though not all of them. Here the sample spans hundreds of thousands of clones, 10% to 15% being singletons. The clonotype originates from a man younger than 35 in good health. This chain links TRBV29-1 with TRBJ2-1; 8 bases are a match to TRBD2. Sequenced: naive CD4+ T cells from blood. The CDR3 protein is CSVDIAGLYNEQFF. The CDR3 DNA sequence: TGCAGCGTTGATATAGCGGGACTCTACAATGAGCAGTTCTTC.